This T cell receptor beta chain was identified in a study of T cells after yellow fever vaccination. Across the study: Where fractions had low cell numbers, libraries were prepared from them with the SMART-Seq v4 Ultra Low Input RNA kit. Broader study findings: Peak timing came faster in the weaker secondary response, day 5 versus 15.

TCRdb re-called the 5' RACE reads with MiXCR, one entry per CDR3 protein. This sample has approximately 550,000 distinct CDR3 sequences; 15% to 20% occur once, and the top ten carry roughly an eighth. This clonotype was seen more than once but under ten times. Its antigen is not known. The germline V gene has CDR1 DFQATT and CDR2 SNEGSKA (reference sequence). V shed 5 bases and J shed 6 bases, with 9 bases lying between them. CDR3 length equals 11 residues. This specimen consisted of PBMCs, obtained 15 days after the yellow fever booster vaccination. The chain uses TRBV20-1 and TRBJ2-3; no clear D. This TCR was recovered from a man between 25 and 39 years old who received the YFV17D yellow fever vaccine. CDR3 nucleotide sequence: TGCAGTGCTGGGCGAATGGATACGCAGTATTTT. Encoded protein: CSAGRMDTQYF.